This T cell receptor (beta chain) appears in the sequencing data of a study of tumor-infiltrating lymphocytes in oesophageal squamous cell carcinoma. By proportion, this clonotype is medium-sized (0.01 to 0.1%). Via MiXCR, TCRdb re-called the PCR reads, giving one row per CDR3 protein. This table has about 2,600 distinct CDR3 sequences, more than 13% appearing once. V was trimmed by 2 bases and J by 6 bases, leaving 11 bases between them. The length of the CDR3 is 14 residues. The TCR sequence derives from a male donor with esophageal squamous cell carcinoma. Sequencing input: esophageal tumor tissue. The genes are TRBV12-3 or TRBV12-4 and TRBJ1-5; D might be TRBD1 (5 bases). The CDR3 nucleotides are TGTGCCAGCAGTTTAAGGGGAATCAGTCAGCCCCAGCATTTT. It yields the protein CASSLRGISQPQHF.